One T cell receptor beta chain is described in this entry. Its antigen is undetermined. The data derive from a study of tumor-infiltrating lymphocytes in primary liver carcinoma. Both RNA and DNA were isolated together from about 20-30 mg of bulk tissue that had not been sorted. The CDR3 length is 13 residues. Trimming shortened V by 2 bases and J by 11 bases, and 16 bases separated the two germline ends. Germline CDR1 and CDR2: SGHDT and YYEEEE. Study results and limitations: Only around 7.5-25% of top clones occurred in all five tumor regions.

A primer in the constant region served to generate TCR beta cDNA from roughly 520 ng of total RNA. Three-round nested multiplex PCR performed with slightly modified ARM-PCR produced the TCR beta libraries. It was with TRBV1-TRBV30 forward primers and a C-beta reverse primer that the first two PCR rounds were run, at about 10 cycles each. TCRdb processed the multiplex PCR reads anew with MiXCR; each CDR3 protein has one entry. The sample records fewer than 40,000 distinct CDR3 sequences, around two thirds being singletons. V usage is TRBV5-6 and J usage is TRBJ1-1; perhaps TRBD1 as D (6 bases). Sequenced input: liver tumor tissue from sampling region 3. Regarding subset: tumor region T3, left-lateral pole. The source is a woman in her 30s with primary liver carcinoma and hepatitis B virus infection. The CDR3: CASSFGGRRGAFF. CDR3 DNA sequence: TGTGCCAGCAGCTTTGGGGGCCGCAGAGGTGCTTTCTTT.